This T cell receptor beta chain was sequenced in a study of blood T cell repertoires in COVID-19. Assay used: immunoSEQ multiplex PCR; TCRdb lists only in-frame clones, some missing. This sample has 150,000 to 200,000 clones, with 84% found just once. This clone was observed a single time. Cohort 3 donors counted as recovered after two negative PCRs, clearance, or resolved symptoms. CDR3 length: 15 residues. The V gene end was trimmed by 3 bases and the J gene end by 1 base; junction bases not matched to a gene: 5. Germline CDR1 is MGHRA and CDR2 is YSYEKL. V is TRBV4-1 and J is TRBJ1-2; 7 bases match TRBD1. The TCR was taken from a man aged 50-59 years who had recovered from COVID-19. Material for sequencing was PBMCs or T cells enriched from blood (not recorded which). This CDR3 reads CASSQRTGFNYGYTF. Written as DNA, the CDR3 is TGCGCCAGCAGCCAGCGGACAGGATTTAACTATGGCTACACCTTC.